Below, 27 T cell receptor beta chains from the same sample are listed, as sequenced in a study of blood T cells in healthy people across ages. The authors ran a second PCR of 7 to 11 cycles using a sample-barcoded 5' primer and a J-beta primer mix. TCRdb independently ran MiXCR on the 5' RACE reads; one entry per CDR3 protein. The sample includes about 1.4 million distinct CDR3 sequences, around 59% of them seen just once. The specimen was blood. Every receptor here comes from a man younger than 30 in good health.

The chain recombines TRBV6-5 with TRBJ2-7, with 7 bases matching TRBD1. V was clipped by 6 bases and J by 6 bases; unmatched bases: 5. Looked up from germline, CDR1 is MNHEY and CDR2 is SVGAGI. CDR3 size: 12 residues. CDR3 loop: CASRRTGVEQYF. CDR3 bases: TGTGCCAGCAGGCGAACAGGGGTCGAGCAGTACTTC.

The chain joins TRBV6-4 to TRBJ2-3; D uncertain. The CDR3 runs 14 residues. V was shortened by 5 bases and J by 6 bases, with 15 bases between the two germline ends. Germline V gene lookup returns CDR1 MRHNA and CDR2 SNTAGT. This CDR3 reads CASSPSDRPDTQYF. The CDR3 region has the DNA TGTGCCAGCAGTCCATCGGACCGGCCCGATACGCAGTATTTT.

The chain has TRBV15 and TRBJ1-1; D is uncertain. The CDR3 runs 13 residues. Germline V CDR1 and CDR2: LNHNV, YYDKDF (reference sequence). Trimming shortened V by 5 bases and J by 1 base, and 8 bases separated the two germline ends. Here the CDR3 DNA reads TGTGCCACCAGCGGAAGTAGGAACACTGAAGCTTTCTTT. Protein product: CATSGSRNTEAFF.

The V call is TRBV10-1, the J call TRBJ2-3, with 7 bases fitting TRBD1. Germline lookup yields CDR1 WNHNN and CDR2 SYGVQD (reference sequence). The CDR3 loop spans 15 amino acids. V dropped 11 bases and J dropped 2; count of bases not matched to a gene: 13. CDR3 DNA: TGCGCCCGATGGACAGGAAACTATTTCACAGATACGCAGTATTTT. It encodes CARWTGNYFTDTQYF.

The chain has TRBV4-2 and TRBJ1-2; D is unclear. Germline assignment: CDR1 LGHNA and CDR2 YNFKEQ. This CDR3 is built from 12 residues. V lost 1 base and J 8 bases, leaving 8 bases between the germline ends. The CDR3: CASSQGFQGYTF. The CDR3 DNA reads as TGTGCCAGCAGCCAAGGGTTCCAGGGCTACACCTTC.

The V call is TRBV27, the J call TRBJ2-5; D could derive from TRBD1 or TRBD2 (6 bases each). The DNA end lines up better with TRBJ2-4; the J call may be wrong. The CDR3 has 15 amino acids. Looked up from germline, CDR1 is MNHEY and CDR2 is SMNVEV (reference sequence). The CDR3 DNA follows: TGTGCCAGCAGTCCCCCGGGGGCTCCAGGAAACATTCAGTACTTC. The encoded protein is CASSPPGAPGNIQYF.

This clonotype was detected a few times. The chain couples TRBV6-6 to TRBJ2-7, with TRBD2 matching 7 bases. The V gene end was trimmed by 11 bases and the J gene end by 0 bases; junction bases not matched to a gene: 7. Germline V gene data show CDR1 as MNHNY and CDR2 as SVGAGI (reference sequence). The CDR3 is made up of 13 amino acids. The CDR3 DNA reads as TGTGCCGTCCATAGCGGGCGCTCCTACGAGCAGTACTTC. Its translation: CAVHSGRSYEQYF.

This clonotype was counted between two and nine times. The chain joins TRBV12-3 or TRBV12-4 to TRBJ2-4; possibly TRBD2 for D (6 bases). The V and J ends lost 6 bases and 9 bases respectively, with 27 bases between them. The CDR3 runs 17 residues. The CDR3 sequence: CASSTPGTGASSAIQYF. The CDR3 coding sequence is TGTGCCAGCAGCACCCCCGGGACTGGAGCGTCTTCTGCCATTCAGTACTTC.

This clonotype was seen only a few times. This chain uses TRBV12-3 or TRBV12-4 with TRBJ1-3; D unclear. With 1 base removed from V and 0 bases from J, the gap between germline ends came to 13 bases. This CDR3 has 17 residues. The CDR3 DNA follows: TGTGCCAGCAGTTTAGGACGTACCCCTCTCTCTGGAAACACCATATATTTT. Translation: CASSLGRTPLSGNTIYF.

The chain recombines TRBV4-1 with TRBJ1-1; the D gene is possibly TRBD1 (5 bases). The CDR3 has 16 amino acids. The germline V gene has CDR1 MGHRA and CDR2 YSYEKL. Trimming took off 4 bases at V and 1 base at J, with 16 bases between the two ends. The CDR3 protein is CASSRVPGPSNTEAFF. DNA for the CDR3: TGCGCCAGCAGCCGAGTCCCGGGACCGTCGAACACTGAAGCTTTCTTT.

This clonotype was recorded a few times. V and J are TRBV7-2 and TRBJ2-3, with 8 bases identical to TRBD2. Germline CDR1 reads SGHTA; CDR2 reads FQGNSA. With V trimmed by 5 bases and J by 1 base, 11 bases remained unmatched. The CDR3 covers 17 residues. The CDR3, as DNA: TGTGCCAGCAGCCAAGGCACCATGCGGGGGGGCACAGATACGCAGTATTTT. This codes for CASSQGTMRGGTDTQYF.

This clonotype was detected only a few times. V and J are TRBV6-5 and TRBJ1-4, with 7 nucleotides matching TRBD1. Germline V gene data show CDR1 as MNHEY and CDR2 as SVGAGI. Germline trimming cut 4 bases from V and 8 bases from J; bases unmatched to any gene: 13. The CDR3 loop spans 16 amino acids. The CDR3 sequence is CASSSRDSLKGEKLFF. The CDR3 coding sequence is TGTGCCAGCAGTTCGCGGGACAGCCTAAAGGGGGAAAAACTGTTTTTT.

The CDR3 sequence: CASSLNSGHNEQFF. In DNA form, the CDR3 reads TGTGCCAGCAGCTTAAACTCCGGGCACAATGAGCAGTTCTTC. The genes are TRBV7-9 and TRBJ2-1; D is unclear. Trimming shortened V by 2 bases and J by 5 bases, and 10 bases separated the two germline ends. CDR1 is SEHNR and CDR2 is FQNEAQ in the germline V gene (reference sequence). The CDR3 has 14 residues.

The chain carries TRBV7-2 and TRBJ2-7; D is undetermined. This CDR3 comprises 16 residues. Germline assignment: CDR1 SGHTA and CDR2 FQGNSA. Trimming removed 2 bases at V and 5 bases at J, with 19 bases between. The CDR3 DNA sequence: TGTGCCAGCAGCTTAAGTCTTGGTTCCGGGTGGGACGAGCAGTACTTC. This encodes CASSLSLGSGWDEQYF.

This clonotype has only one observation. V is TRBV27 and J is TRBJ2-1; D possibly corresponds to TRBD1 (5 bases). CDR1 MNHEY and CDR2 SMNVEV come from the germline V gene (reference sequence). The CDR3 extends over 13 amino acids. Between the trimmed V and J ends, which lost 4 bases and 12 bases, there was a span of 16 bases. The CDR3: CASSSRTSYGQFF. For the CDR3, the DNA is TGTGCCAGCAGTTCCAGGACAAGTTATGGGCAGTTCTTC.

The gene calls are TRBV5-1 and TRBJ2-5; 10 bases are a match to TRBD1. Germline assignment: CDR1 SGHRS and CDR2 YFSETQ. The junction had 10 bases not matched to a gene; V was cut back by 1 base and J by 1 base. The CDR3 covers 18 residues. The CDR3 DNA reads as TGCGCCAGCAGCTTGTGGGACAGGGGCCCCCTATTCCAAGAGACCCAGTACTTC. Its protein product is CASSLWDRGPLFQETQYF.

This clonotype was counted between two and nine times. The V and J genes are TRBV7-9 and TRBJ2-7; TRBD2 aligns across 16 bases. V was pared by 4 bases and J by 4 bases, with 7 bases of the junction left unmatched. Germline lookup yields CDR1 SEHNR and CDR2 FQNEAQ (reference sequence). The CDR3 totals 17 residues. The CDR3 nucleotides are TGTGCCAGCAGCTGGGGACTAGCGGGAGGGCTAATTTACGAGCAGTACTTC. Translated: CASSWGLAGGLIYEQYF.

The J gene is TRBJ2-7, the V gene TRBV7-2, with TRBD2 matching 7 bases. The germline V gene has CDR1 SGHTA and CDR2 FQGNSA. V gave up 4 bases and J gave up 3 bases; unmatched junction bases: 12. CDR3 length equals 16 residues. The CDR3, as DNA: TGTGCCAGCAGCTCCTTAGCGGGCCACCTCTTCTACGAGCAGTACTTC. Its translation: CASSSLAGHLFYEQYF.

By share, this clonotype ranks as medium-sized (0.01 to 0.1%). CDR3 DNA: TGTGCCAGCAGCGCGGGACTAGCGGGAGCCAATGAGCAGTTCTTC. This encodes CASSAGLAGANEQFF. The rearrangement uses TRBV7-2 and TRBJ2-1; 14 bases line up with TRBD2. CDR1 and CDR2 (germline): SGHTA, FQGNSA. CDR3 length: 15 residues. V lost 5 bases and J lost 6; bases outside the gene matches: 3.

The chain links TRBV20-1 to TRBJ1-4, with D hard to call. The germline V gene has CDR1 DFQATT and CDR2 SNEGSKA (reference sequence). CDR3 length: 14 residues. Between the trimmed V and J ends, which lost 8 bases and 4 bases, there was a span of 17 bases. The CDR3 reads CSSSRGTGNEKLFF. CDR3 nucleotides: TGCAGTTCCTCTCGGGGTACGGGTAATGAAAAACTGTTTTTT.

This rearrangement joins TRBV10-3 to TRBJ2-7; unclear D gene. The germline CDR1 and CDR2 sequences are ENHRY and SYGVKD. Trimming stripped 2 bases from V and 7 bases from J, with 6 bases between. The CDR3 is 11 residues long. DNA for the CDR3: TGTGCCATCAGTGAGACATGGGAGCAGTACTTC. Protein sequence: CAISETWEQYF.

This clonotype was seen only a few times. The chain links TRBV4-3 to TRBJ2-5; tentative D call: TRBD2 (5 bases). CDR1 is LGHNA and CDR2 is YSLEER in the germline V gene. Trimming took off 1 base at V and 11 bases at J, with 17 bases between the two ends. This CDR3 comprises 14 residues. CDR3 sequence reads: CASSQGVPPREQYF. Written as DNA, the CDR3 is TGCGCCAGCAGCCAAGGTGTACCGCCGAGGGAGCAGTACTTC.

V is TRBV6-5 and J is TRBJ2-5; D tentatively reads TRBD1 or TRBD2 (5 bases each). Germline V gene lookup returns CDR1 MNHEY and CDR2 SVGAGI. The CDR3 runs 14 residues. The V end lost 5 bases, the J end lost 0 bases, and 10 bases lay between the germline ends. CDR3 sequence reads: CASSDWDDQETQYF. CDR3 bases: TGTGCCAGCAGTGATTGGGACGACCAAGAGACCCAGTACTTC.

This clonotype has a handful of counts. The chain is built from TRBV7-9 and TRBJ2-1; no definite D call. The ends were cut back, 5 bases at V and 5 bases at J, with 10 bases in the middle. The CDR3 length is 13 residues. In germline, CDR1 is SEHNR, CDR2 FQNEAQ (reference sequence). The CDR3 loop reads CASSTSEDNEQFF. CDR3 in DNA: TGTGCCAGCAGCACCAGTGAAGACAATGAGCAGTTCTTC.

This clonotype was detected a few times. The chain carries TRBV6-2 or TRBV6-3 and TRBJ2-5; tentatively, D is TRBD1 or TRBD2 (5 bases each). V was trimmed by 5 bases and J by 6 bases, leaving 19 bases between them. Looked up from germline, CDR1 is MNHEY and CDR2 is SVGEGT. This CDR3 contains 15 residues. Written as DNA, the CDR3 is TGTGCCAGCAGTCGCCGGGACCAAGGGTGGAAGACCCAGTACTTC. Translating gives CASSRRDQGWKTQYF.

The CDR3: CASKLFGNEQFF. The CDR3 region has the DNA TGTGCCAGCAAGTTGTTCGGTAATGAGCAGTTCTTC. The genes are TRBV2 and TRBJ2-1; D is ambiguous. The germline V gene encodes CDR1 SNHLY and CDR2 FYNNEI. The V end was cut by 7 bases, the J end by 7 bases, with 11 bases between. The CDR3 sequence is 12 residues long.

The chain joins TRBV27 to TRBJ2-3, with 7 bases identical to TRBD2. Germline CDR1 is MNHEY and CDR2 is SMNVEV (reference sequence). The CDR3 is made up of 16 amino acids. Losses at the gene ends were 7 bases for V and 1 base for J; bases not matched to a gene: 11. CDR3 sequence reads: CASNLRAGLRTDTQYF. CDR3 sequence (DNA): TGTGCCAGCAACTTACGAGCGGGGTTACGCACAGATACGCAGTATTTT.